What follows are 7 T cell receptor beta chains derived from one specimen sequenced in a study of post-analysis software for immune sequencing data. General observations from the study: Elevated frequency relative to controls characterized roughly five TRBV segments in patients, TRBV5-6, TRBV5-1 and TRBV20-1 among them.

Their antigens remain unidentified. Incorporated into the TCR beta cDNA libraries were unique molecular identifiers, which served to reduce PCR and sequencing biases. From the PCR reads, TCRdb called clonotypes with MiXCR, one entry per CDR3 protein. The sample records about 560,000 distinct CDR3 sequences, roughly 46% being singletons. The sequencing input was blood. The receptors derive from a girl between 5 and 17 years old with multiple sclerosis.

The table lists this clonotype with a count of one. The chain has TRBV3-1 and TRBJ1-2, with 7 bases matching TRBD1. The J segment lost 0 bases and the V segment lost 4 bases, leaving 5 bases of the junction unmatched. This CDR3 comprises 15 residues. The V gene's germline CDR1 is LGHDT and CDR2 YNNKEL (reference sequence). The CDR3 DNA follows: TGTGCCAGCAGCCCTACTACAGGGGCTAACTATGGCTACACCTTC. Protein: CASSPTTGANYGYTF.

This clonotype showed up just a few times. This CDR3 reads CAASWAGTDTQYF. The CDR3 coding sequence is TGCGCCGCCTCCTGGGCGGGCACAGATACGCAGTATTTT. This chain connects TRBV10-2 to TRBJ2-3; no clear D. Deletions cut 11 bases from V and 1 base from J, with 13 bases between. CDR1 and CDR2 from the germline V gene are WSHSY and SAAADI. CDR3 length: 13 residues.

A few counts support this clonotype. The chain has TRBV20-1 and TRBJ2-4; no clear D gene. CDR1 and CDR2 from the germline V gene are DFQATT and SNEGSKA (reference sequence). The V gene lost 2 bases and the J gene lost 7 bases, with 12 bases spanning the gap. There are 13 residues in the CDR3. CDR3 protein: CSARYRSVNIQYF. The CDR3 nucleotides read TGCAGTGCTAGATATAGGAGCGTTAACATTCAGTACTTC.

The chain joins TRBV7-6 to TRBJ2-5; D is ambiguous. The germline V and J ends were trimmed by 1 base and 11 bases, with 14 bases remaining between them. The germline CDR1 and CDR2 sequences are SGHVS and FNYEAQ. The CDR3 consists of 13 residues. CDR3: CASSLEGWYEQYF. The CDR3 DNA follows: TGTGCCAGCAGCTTAGAGGGCTGGTATGAGCAGTACTTC.

This clonotype was seen just once. The rearrangement links TRBV5-5 to TRBJ1-2; a weak D match, TRBD1 (5 bases). The CDR3 sequence is 13 residues long. In germline, CDR1 is SGHKS, CDR2 YYEKEE (reference sequence). The V gene lost 4 bases and the J gene lost 8 bases, with 15 bases spanning the gap. The CDR3 region has the DNA TGTGCCAGCAGCCTGGGACCTCCGTGGGGCTACACCTTC. Translating gives CASSLGPPWGYTF. Filled out from reference TRBV5-5 and TRBJ1-2, the complete variable domain reads DAGVTQSPTHLIKTRGQQVTLRCSPISGHKSVSWYQQVLGQGPQFIFQYYEKEERGRGNFPDRFSARQFPNYSSELNVNALLLGDSALYLCASSLGPPWGYTFGSGTRLTVV.

This clonotype was observed a handful of times. The rearrangement uses TRBV28 and TRBJ2-4; D unclear. The DNA end lines up better with TRBJ2-7; the J call may be wrong. The CDR3 runs 14 residues. CDR1 is MDHEN and CDR2 is SYDVKM in the germline V gene. This CDR3 is CASSFRRHPYEQYF. The CDR3 DNA is TGTGCCAGCAGTTTTCGGAGACACCCCTACGAGCAGTACTTC.

The chain has TRBV3-1 and TRBJ2-6; either TRBD1 or TRBD2 may fit D (5 bases each). The ends were cut back, 4 bases at V and 2 bases at J, with 24 bases in the middle. The CDR3 spans 20 residues. Germline V gene lookup returns CDR1 LGHDT and CDR2 YNNKEL (reference sequence). The CDR3 here is CASSRPSAVRDPTGANVLTF. DNA for the CDR3: TGTGCCAGCAGCCGACCCTCGGCGGTCAGGGACCCCACTGGGGCCAACGTCCTGACTTTC.